A single sample gave rise to the 19 T cell receptor beta chains below, sequenced in a study of control samples from healthy donors and cancer patients. The data were produced by immunoSEQ multiplex PCR, yet TCRdb's version contains in-frame clones alone and is incomplete. The sample lists 150,000 to 190,000 clones, 85% to 95% occurring once. Material: blood. These receptors all stem from a man over 45 in good health.

The chain is built from TRBV13 and TRBJ1-6; TRBD1 might be the D (5 bases). Per the germline V gene, CDR1 is PRHDT and CDR2 is FYEKMQ (reference sequence). The V end was cut by 6 bases, the J end by 0 bases, with 12 bases between. The CDR3 has 16 residues. CDR3 sequence: CASRRGGSSYNSPLHF. The CDR3 region has the DNA TGTGCCAGCAGGAGGGGCGGTAGCTCCTATAATTCACCCCTCCACTTT.

The chain combines TRBV11-2 with TRBJ2-5; D could derive from TRBD1 or TRBD2 (6 bases each). Per the germline V gene, CDR1 is SGHAT and CDR2 is FQNNGV. The CDR3 runs 13 residues. The V end was cut by 10 bases, the J end by 2 bases, with 14 bases between. The DNA of the CDR3 is TGTGCCACCTCCCGGGGGCGGCAAGAGACCCAGTACTTC. This translates into CATSRGRQETQYF.

This chain joins TRBV28 and TRBJ1-1; no reliable D call. In germline, CDR1 is MDHEN, CDR2 SYDVKM. The CDR3 contains 14 residues. Trimming pared 6 bases from V and 6 bases from J, leaving 17 bases between. The CDR3 DNA reads TGTGCCAGCAGGCCCATGCAAACACGGGCTGAAGCTTTCTTT. Residues: CASRPMQTRAEAFF.

The chain couples TRBV11-1 to TRBJ1-1, with D hard to call. Germline CDR1 and CDR2: SGHAT and FQDESV (reference sequence). CDR3 size: 14 residues. V was pared by 0 bases and J by 4 bases, with 9 bases between. The CDR3 nucleotides are TGTGCCAGCAGCTTAGCGGGGTTGAGCACTGAAGCTTTCTTT. Translation: CASSLAGLSTEAFF.

This rearrangement joins TRBV19 to TRBJ2-2; a possible D gene is TRBD1 (6 bases). Between the trimmed V and J ends, which lost 5 bases and 4 bases, there was a span of 14 bases. The length of the CDR3 is 15 residues. Germline V gives CDR1 LNHDA, CDR2 SQIVND (reference sequence). CDR3 loop: CASSLQGIGTGELFF. CDR3 nucleotides: TGTGCCAGTAGTTTACAGGGTATTGGCACCGGGGAGCTGTTTTTT.

This chain connects TRBV15 to TRBJ2-2; tentatively, D is TRBD2 (6 bases). From germline, CDR1 is LNHNV and CDR2 YYDKDF (reference sequence). This CDR3 is 17 amino acids long. Deletions cut 0 bases from V and 6 bases from J, with 17 bases between. CDR3 sequence: CATSRDWGTSRAGELFF. CDR3 coding DNA: TGTGCCACCAGCAGAGATTGGGGTACTAGCCGGGCCGGGGAGCTGTTTTTT. Supplemented by reference TRBV15 and TRBJ2-2, the full variable domain reads DAMVIQNPRYQVTQFGKPVTLSCSQTLNHNVMYWYQQKSSQAPKLLFHYYDKDFNNEADTPDNFQSRRPNTSFCFLDIRSPGLGDTAMYLCATSRDWGTSRAGELFFGEGSRLTVL.

This clone was observed a handful of times. The chain combines TRBV28 with TRBJ2-3, with 7 bases matching TRBD2. The germline V gene has CDR1 MDHEN and CDR2 SYDVKM. The J segment lost 3 bases and the V segment lost 6 bases, leaving 9 bases of the junction unmatched. CDR3 length equals 15 residues. CDR3 nucleotide sequence: TGTGCCAGCAGCGATCGAGATAGCGGGACAGATACGCAGTATTTT. Residues: CASSDRDSGTDTQYF. Full variable domain (outside the CDR3, taken from reference TRBV28 and TRBJ2-3): DVKVTQSSRYLVKRTGEKVFLECVQDMDHENMFWYRQDPGLGLRLIYFSYDVKMKEKGDIPEGYSVSREKKERFSLILESASTNQTSMYLCASSDRDSGTDTQYFGPGTRLTVL.

This clone was counted once. The chain couples TRBV3-1 (or the pseudogene TRBV3-2) to TRBJ2-3, with 10 positions matching TRBD2. CDR1 LGHDT and CDR2 YNNKEL come from the germline V gene (reference sequence). The CDR3 extends over 15 amino acids. The V gene end was trimmed by 0 bases and the J gene end by 8 bases; junction bases not matched to a gene: 5. CDR3 amino acids: CASSQEGTSDTTQYF. The CDR3 DNA sequence: TGTGCCAGCAGCCAAGAAGGGACTAGCGACACTACGCAGTATTTT.

This clone was seen only once. This chain connects TRBV9 to TRBJ1-1; 9 bases match TRBD1. This CDR3 spans 15 amino acids. V was pared by 3 bases and J by 1 base, with 4 bases of the junction left unmatched. In germline, CDR1 is SGDLS, CDR2 YYNGEE. The CDR3 bases are TGTGCCAGCAGCGAAAAGACAGGGGGGAACACTGAAGCTTTCTTT. Translating gives CASSEKTGGNTEAFF. Variable domain in full (rest from reference TRBV9 and TRBJ1-1): DSGVTQTPKHLITATGQRVTLRCSPRSGDLSVYWYQQSLDQGLQFLIQYYNGEERAKGNILERFSAQQFPDLHSELNLSSLELGDSALYFCASSEKTGGNTEAFFGQGTRLTVV.

The J gene is TRBJ2-5, the V gene TRBV5-1; the D call may be TRBD1 or TRBD2 (6 bases each). Trimming took off 5 bases at V and 7 bases at J, with 18 bases between the two ends. Germline CDR1 is SGHRS and CDR2 is YFSETQ. The length of the CDR3 is 14 residues. CDR3 sequence (DNA): TGCGCCAGCAGAGATGCCGTGGAGGGGGGGACCCAGTACTTC. It codes for CASRDAVEGGTQYF.

The chain employs TRBV30 and TRBJ1-1; D unclear. The V gene's germline CDR1 is GTSNPN and CDR2 SVGIG (reference sequence). The CDR3 runs to 13 residues. V was cut by 3 bases and J by 4 bases, with 12 bases left in between. This chain's CDR3 is CAWRSLVGTEAFF. CDR3 sequence (DNA): TGTGCCTGGAGATCGCTCGTGGGCACTGAAGCTTTCTTT.

The chain has TRBV6-5 and TRBJ1-1; D ambiguous. The CDR3 runs to 15 residues. The germline gives CDR1 MNHEY, CDR2 SVGAGI. The V gene lost 0 bases and the J gene lost 2 bases, with 10 bases spanning the gap. The CDR3 sequence is CASSYSKQVNTEAFF. The CDR3 nucleotides are TGTGCCAGCAGTTACTCGAAGCAGGTTAACACTGAAGCTTTCTTT.

For the CDR3, the DNA is TGTGCCAGCAGTTTATCTAGGACTAGCGGGAGGACTGAGCAGTTCTTC. Translation gives CASSLSRTSGRTEQFF. This rearrangement joins TRBV27 to TRBJ2-1; 14 bases line up with TRBD2. Germline V lookup: CDR1 MNHEY, CDR2 SMNVEV (reference sequence). Trimming removed 0 bases from V and 9 bases from J; junction bases left unmatched: 4. This CDR3 is 16 amino acids long.

J is TRBJ2-1 and V is TRBV5-1; 9 nucleotides line up with TRBD2. Germline CDR1 and CDR2: SGHRS and YFSETQ. With 5 bases clipped from V and 3 bases from J, the junction kept 6 bases outside the gene matches. CDR3 length: 15 amino acids. The CDR3 coding sequence is TGCGCCAGCAGAGCGGGACTAGCTCTCTACAATGAGCAGTTCTTC. This codes for CASRAGLALYNEQFF.

V and J are TRBV2 and TRBJ2-2; no reliable D call. Deletions cut 2 bases from V and 0 bases from J, with 7 bases between. The CDR3 totals 15 residues. Germline V CDR1 and CDR2: SNHLY, FYNNEI. The CDR3 nucleotides are TGTGCCAGCAGTGAAAACTGGGCGAACACCGGGGAGCTGTTTTTT. Residues: CASSENWANTGELFF.

The CDR3 spells CASSLLDYSPLHF. The CDR3 coding sequence is TGTGCCAGCAGTTTATTGGATTATTCACCCCTCCACTTT. V usage is TRBV27 and J usage is TRBJ1-6; no firm D call. This CDR3 region has 13 residues. Deletions cut 1 base from V and 8 bases from J, with 6 bases between. CDR1 MNHEY and CDR2 SMNVEV come from the germline V gene (reference sequence).

CDR3 protein: CASSGGSGTVGGDTQYF. The DNA for the CDR3 is TGTGCCAGCAGCGGGGGTAGCGGGACGGTCGGTGGAGATACGCAGTATTTT. The chain joins TRBV7-2 to TRBJ2-3; 8 bases map to TRBD2. The CDR3 sequence is 17 residues long. J lost 5 bases, V lost 5 bases, and 15 bases had no gene match. Germline values: CDR1 SGHTA, CDR2 FQGNSA.

V usage is TRBV18 and J usage is TRBJ2-3; 8 nucleotides align to TRBD2. V shed 4 bases and J 4 bases; nucleotides not matched to a gene: 10. Germline V gives CDR1 KGHSH, CDR2 LQKENI. The CDR3 runs 16 residues. CDR3 amino acids: CASSLMSGSDSDTQYF. The DNA of the CDR3 is TGTGCCAGCTCACTAATGAGCGGGAGCGATTCAGATACGCAGTATTTT.

The gene calls are TRBV5-1 and TRBJ2-5, with D maybe TRBD2 (6 bases). CDR3 length equals 14 residues. The V end was cut by 1 base, the J end by 3 bases, with 10 bases between. The germline V gene has CDR1 SGHRS and CDR2 YFSETQ. The chain's CDR3 is CASSLTSKKETQYF. As DNA, the CDR3 is TGCGCCAGCAGCTTGACTAGCAAGAAAGAGACCCAGTACTTC.